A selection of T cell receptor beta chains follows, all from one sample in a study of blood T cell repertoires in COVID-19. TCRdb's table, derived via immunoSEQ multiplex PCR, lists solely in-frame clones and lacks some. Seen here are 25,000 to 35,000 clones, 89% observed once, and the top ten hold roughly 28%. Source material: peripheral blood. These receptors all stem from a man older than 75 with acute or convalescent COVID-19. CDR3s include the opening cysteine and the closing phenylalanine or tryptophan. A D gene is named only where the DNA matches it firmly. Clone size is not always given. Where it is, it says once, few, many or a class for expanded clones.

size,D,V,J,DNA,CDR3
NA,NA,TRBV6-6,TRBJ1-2,TGTGCCAGCAGTTACCCTCAAACGGGAGGCTACACCTTC,CASSYPQTGGYTF
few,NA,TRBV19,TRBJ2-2,TGTGCCAGCCTGGATGAGGGGAACACCGGGGAGCTGTTTTTT,CASLDEGNTGELFF
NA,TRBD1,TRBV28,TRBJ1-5,TGTGCCAGCACCCCGGGACAGGGGGCTGGTTTGCAGCCCCAGCATTTT,CASTPGQGAGLQPQHF
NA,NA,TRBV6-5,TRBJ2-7,TGTGCCAGCACCCGGCGCGGGGCCTACGAGCAGTACTTC,CASTRRGAYEQYF
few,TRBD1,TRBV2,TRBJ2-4,TGTGCCAGCAGTGCCCCGGACAGGGTGAACATTCAGTACTTC,CASSAPDRVNIQYF
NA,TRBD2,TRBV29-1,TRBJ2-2,TGCAGCGTTGAAGGGGGGGTTAGCGGGAGGGCCGGTGAGCTGTTTTTT,CSVEGGVSGRAGELFF
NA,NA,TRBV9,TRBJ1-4,TGTGCCAGCAGCGTAGGTGGGAGGGGAGATGAAAAACTGTTTTTT,CASSVGGRGDEKLFF
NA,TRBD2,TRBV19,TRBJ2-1,TGTGCCAGTAGTCCAAACCTCGGACTAGCGGGAGCAGAAAATGAGCAGTTCTTC,CASSPNLGLAGAENEQFF
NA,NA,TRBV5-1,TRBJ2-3,TGCGCCAGCAGCTTGGTCGCGGGAACTAGCACAGATACGCAGTATTTT,CASSLVAGTSTDTQYF
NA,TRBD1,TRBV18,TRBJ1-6,TGTGCCAGCTCCCCGGACAGGGATAATTCACCCCTCCACTTT,CASSPDRDNSPLHF
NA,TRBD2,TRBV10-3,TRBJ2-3,TGTGCCATCGCAGCGGGAGGCCCGGATACGCAGTATTTT,CAIAAGGPDTQYF
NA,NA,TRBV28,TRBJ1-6,TGTGCCAGCAGTCCCCGGGCGGGTTCCTATAATTCACCCCTCCACTTT,CASSPRAGSYNSPLHF
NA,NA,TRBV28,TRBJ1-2,TGTGCCAGCAGCATTGGCAGGGGAAACTTTGGCTACACCTTC,CASSIGRGNFGYTF
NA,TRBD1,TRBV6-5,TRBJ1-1,TGTGCCAGCCTCCAGGACAGGGGCGCTGAAGCTTTCTTT,CASLQDRGAEAFF
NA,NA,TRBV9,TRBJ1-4,TGTGCCAGCAGCGTAGGTGTGGCAGGAGGGGAAAAACTGTTTTTT,CASSVGVAGGEKLFF
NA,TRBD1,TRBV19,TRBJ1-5,TGTGCCAGTAGCCAGAGGACAGGGCATCAGCCCCAGCATTTT,CASSQRTGHQPQHF
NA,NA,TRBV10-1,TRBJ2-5,TGCGCCAGCAGCGAGTCCTCGACTCGCCAAGAGACCCAGTACTTC,CASSESSTRQETQYF
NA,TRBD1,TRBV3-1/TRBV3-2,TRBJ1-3,TGTGCCAGCAGCCAAGACGAGGGGGCGGGAAACACCATATATTTT,CASSQDEGAGNTIYF
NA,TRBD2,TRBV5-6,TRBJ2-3,TGTGCCAGCAGCTTGGTACTAGCGGGAGAATGGGGCACAGATACGCAGTATTTT,CASSLVLAGEWGTDTQYF
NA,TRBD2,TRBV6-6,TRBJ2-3,TGTGCCAGCAGGGATAGCGGGAGAGGCACAGATACGCAGTATTTT,CASRDSGRGTDTQYF
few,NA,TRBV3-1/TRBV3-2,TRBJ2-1,TGTGCCAGCAGCCAAGATCCCGAGACTAAGTACAATGAGCAGTTCTTC,CASSQDPETKYNEQFF
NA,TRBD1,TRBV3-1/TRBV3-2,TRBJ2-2,TGTGCCAGCAGCCAAGGACAGGGGTGGGACGGGGAGCTGTTTTTT,CASSQGQGWDGELFF
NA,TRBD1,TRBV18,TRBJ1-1,TGTGCCAGCTCACCCGGACAGGGGGGCACTGAAGCTTTCTTT,CASSPGQGGTEAFF
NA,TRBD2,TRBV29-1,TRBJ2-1,TGCAGCGTTGAAGAAGAAGCGGGAGGTCGCTCCTACAATGAGCAGTTCTTC,CSVEEEAGGRSYNEQFF
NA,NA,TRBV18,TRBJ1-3,TGTGCCAGCTCACCAAGACGATTGGCGGAACGGGGAAACACCATATATTTT,CASSPRRLAERGNTIYF
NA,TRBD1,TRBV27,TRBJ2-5,TGTGCCAGCAGTCCGGGACAGGGGAAAGAGACCCAGTACTTC,CASSPGQGKETQYF
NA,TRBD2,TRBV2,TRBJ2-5,TGTGCCAGCGGGACTAGCGGGGAAGAGACCCAGTACTTC,CASGTSGEETQYF
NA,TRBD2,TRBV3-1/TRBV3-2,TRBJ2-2,TGTGCCAGCAGCCAAGCCACTAGCGGGAGGCCCAGACGGACCGGGGAGCTGTTTTTT,CASSQATSGRPRRTGELFF
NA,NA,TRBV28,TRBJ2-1,TGTGCCAGCAGTTTAAGGGGATGGGCAGGTGAGCAGTTCTTC,CASSLRGWAGEQFF
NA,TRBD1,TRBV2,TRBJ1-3,TGTGCCAGCAGTACGGGGACAGGGTTCTCTGGAAACACCATATATTTT,CASSTGTGFSGNTIYF